Included here is one T cell receptor beta chain sequence, with context. This clonotype was observed many times. Its target antigen remains unknown. Base qualities are not recorded, but no much larger clone differs from it by a single base. This sample is part of a study (dated by TCRdb to between 2011 and 2013). The run used an Illumina Genome Analyzer IIx. In TCRdb, the public reads were trimmed at Q25 with fastp and aligned with MiXCR, with productive beta chains retained. Every CDR3 protein is listed once, alongside the most common genes and DNA of its rows. This sample lists 12,000 to 15,000 distinct CDR3 sequences; around 34% were detected once. The top ten hold about 16% of the sample. CDR1 and CDR2, looked up from the germline V gene, are LGHNA and YSLEER. From the cysteine through the phenylalanine, the CDR3 covers 15 amino acids. CDR3 DNA is the only sequence kept; it has 45 bases, read in frame from the first base. The junction carries 10 bases between V and J, which are trimmed by 0 bases and 2 bases respectively.

The sequence was collected from a human donor. Specimen: blood. The V and J genes are TRBV4-3 and TRBJ1-1; the D gene is possibly TRBD1, with 5 bases matching. The DNA sequence is as follows: TGCGCCAGCAGCCAAGATCTGGGGCCCAACACTGAAGCTTTCTTT. Its translation is CASSQDLGPNTEAFF.